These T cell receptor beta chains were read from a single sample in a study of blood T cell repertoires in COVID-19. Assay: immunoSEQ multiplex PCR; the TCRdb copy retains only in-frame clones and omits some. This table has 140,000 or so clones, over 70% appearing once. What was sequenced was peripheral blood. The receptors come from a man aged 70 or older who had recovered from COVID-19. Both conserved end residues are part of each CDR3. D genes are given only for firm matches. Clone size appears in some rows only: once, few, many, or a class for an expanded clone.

TGTGCCAGCAGTAACCCGACAGATTATAATTCACCCCTCCACTTT | CASSNPTDYNSPLHF | - | TRBV6-5 | - | TRBJ1-6 | 15
TGTGCCAGCTCACCAAGGATAGCGGGGGGCTACGAGCAGTACTTC | CASSPRIAGGYEQYF | TRBD2 | TRBV18 | - | TRBJ2-7 | 15
TGTGCCAGCACCTCGGGACTAGCGGGAGGGCAAGAGACCCAGTACTTC | CASTSGLAGGQETQYF | TRBD2 | TRBV5-8 | - | TRBJ2-5 | 16
TGTGCCAGCAGTAACACACCCTTCAGGGGGCGATCGTACGAGCAGTACTTC | CASSNTPFRGRSYEQYF | TRBD1 | TRBV2 | - | TRBJ2-7 | 17
TGTGCCAGTTTCGACAGGGGGCTAACAGATACGCAGTATTTT | CASFDRGLTDTQYF | TRBD1 | TRBV6-5 | - | TRBJ2-3 | 14
TGCAGCGTCGGCAGGGACAGAGATCAGCCCCAGCATTTT | CSVGRDRDQPQHF | TRBD1 | TRBV29-1 | - | TRBJ1-5 | 13
TGTGCCAGCTCACCATCGTCAGGGGGAGCCAACGTCCTGACTTTC | CASSPSSGGANVLTF | TRBD1 | TRBV18 | - | TRBJ2-6 | 15
TGTGCCTGGAATCAGGGAGGAAACACCATATATTTT | CAWNQGGNTIYF | - | TRBV30 | - | TRBJ1-3 | 12
TGTGCCAGCAGTACAGGGAGCGCCTACGAGCAGTACTTC | CASSTGSAYEQYF | - | TRBV27 | - | TRBJ2-7 | 13
TGTGCCAGTAGTATGCCGGGGGCCTACGAGCAGTACTTC | CASSMPGAYEQYF | - | TRBV19 | many | TRBJ2-7 | 13
TGTGCCAGCAGTTTAAGCTATAGCTCCTACGAGCAGTACTTC | CASSLSYSSYEQYF | - | TRBV27 | - | TRBJ2-7 | 14
TGTGCCAGCAGCTCGCGACGAACAGGAAGGCCTGAAGCTTTCTTT | CASSSRRTGRPEAFF | - | TRBV11-2 | - | TRBJ1-1 | 15
TGTGCCATCAGTGATGCAGGTGAGACTGAAGCTTTCTTT | CAISDAGETEAFF | - | TRBV10-3 | - | TRBJ1-1 | 13
TGTGCCAGCAGCCAGGGCCCAACCGACACAGATACGCAGTATTTT | CASSQGPTDTDTQYF | - | TRBV5-6 | - | TRBJ2-3 | 15
TGTGCCAGCAGTTTTTATTATTCGAACACCGGGGAGCTGTTTTTT | CASSFYYSNTGELFF | - | TRBV27 | once | TRBJ2-2 | 15
TGCGCCAGCAGTTATTGGATAGAGGGGGCAGCAAACTATGGCTACACCTTC | CASSYWIEGAANYGYTF | TRBD1 | TRBV5-1 | - | TRBJ1-2 | 17
TGTGCCATCAGTGAGACGCCAGGGGACCAAGAGACCCAGTACTTC | CAISETPGDQETQYF | - | TRBV10-3 | - | TRBJ2-5 | 15
TGCGCCAGCGGACACTTGGGGGGAAATGGCTACACCTTC | CASGHLGGNGYTF | - | TRBV5-1 | - | TRBJ1-2 | 13
TGTGCCAGTGGAGTAGGGGGAAAGTCCTACGAGCAGTACTTC | CASGVGGKSYEQYF | - | TRBV19 | - | TRBJ2-7 | 14
TGCAGCGTTGAATCGCTTGGTGGGACAGGGGGCCACGAGCAGTACTTC | CSVESLGGTGGHEQYF | TRBD1 | TRBV29-1 | once | TRBJ2-7 | 16
TGTGCCAGCAGCTTGAGGGACACAGATACGCAGTATTTT | CASSLRDTDTQYF | - | TRBV7-2 | - | TRBJ2-3 | 13
TGTGCCAGCAGCTCATTCCGGGACAGATTTATTAATAGCAATCAGCCCCAGCATTTT | CASSSFRDRFINSNQPQHF | TRBD1 | TRBV5-6 | - | TRBJ1-5 | 19
TGTGCCAGCAGTGAATTCCGTGAGCTCGAGACCCAGTACTTC | CASSEFRELETQYF | - | TRBV25-1 | - | TRBJ2-5 | 14
TGTGCCAGCAGTGCCTCTAGCTTTAGCACAGATACGCAGTATTTT | CASSASSFSTDTQYF | - | TRBV25-1 | - | TRBJ2-3 | 15
TGTGCCAGTCGGGCCCGGGGCTATGGCTACACCTTC | CASRARGYGYTF | - | TRBV12-3/TRBV12-4 | once | TRBJ1-2 | 12
TGTGCCAGCAGCTTGGCAGCTAGACCAGATACGCAGTATTTT | CASSLAARPDTQYF | - | TRBV5-4 | - | TRBJ2-3 | 14
TGTGCCAGCAGCCCAACAGGGAACACTGAAGCTTTCTTT | CASSPTGNTEAFF | - | TRBV28 | - | TRBJ1-1 | 13
TGCGCCAGCAGTACGGACAGGGACAGGGGGGCCAACGTCCTGACTTTC | CASSTDRDRGANVLTF | TRBD1 | TRBV5-1 | - | TRBJ2-6 | 16